Listed here are 18 T cell receptor beta chains from one sample, sequenced in a study of cytomegalovirus exposure and HLA in healthy donors. Primers for the PCR totalled 60 Vbeta and 13 Jbeta. The data were produced by immunoSEQ multiplex PCR, yet TCRdb's version contains in-frame clones alone and is incomplete. Recorded here are around 200,000 clones; the top ten clones represent over 0.75%. Input material: PBMCs. The source of these receptors is a woman in her thirties in good health and CMV-seropositive.

CDR3 in DNA: TGCGCCAGCAGCTTGGGGGGCCAAGGACTATTCCAACTGGGCGAGCAGTACTTC. This gives the protein CASSLGGQGLFQLGEQYF. The chain is built from TRBV5-1 and TRBJ2-7, with D possibly TRBD2 on 6 matching bases. Germline-derived CDR1 and CDR2 are SGHRS and YFSETQ. This CDR3 has 18 amino acids. V lost 0 bases, J lost 6 bases, and 25 bases lay in between.

The V and J genes are TRBV7-2 and TRBJ1-5; D perhaps matches TRBD1 (5 bases). The CDR3 is made up of 14 amino acids. V lost 5 bases and J lost 3, with 11 bases in between. Germline V gene data show CDR1 as SGHTA and CDR2 as FQGNSA. The CDR3 is CASSRWGVNQPQHF. DNA for the CDR3: TGTGCCAGCAGCCGATGGGGGGTCAATCAGCCCCAGCATTTT.

V and J are TRBV28 and TRBJ1-2; TRBD1 aligns across 8 bases. The V segment lost 4 bases and the J segment 7 bases; nucleotides outside the gene matches: 5. The CDR3 extends over 13 amino acids. Germline V gives CDR1 MDHEN, CDR2 SYDVKM. This CDR3 reads CASSSQGAAGYTF. Written as DNA, the CDR3 is TGTGCCAGCAGTTCCCAGGGGGCGGCTGGCTACACCTTC.

The CDR3 spells CASGPEAFGEQFF. The CDR3 DNA is TGCGCCAGCGGTCCCGAGGCTTTCGGCGAGCAGTTCTTC. The genes are TRBV4-3 and TRBJ2-1; D gene unclear. The ends were cut back, 8 bases at V and 10 bases at J, with 18 bases in the middle. Germline CDR1 and CDR2: LGHNA and YSLEER. This CDR3 is 13 amino acids long.

The V gene is TRBV18, the J gene TRBJ1-6; 9 bases fit TRBD1. The V gene's germline CDR1 is KGHSH and CDR2 LQKENI. The trim removed 4 bases at V and 7 bases at J, leaving 8 bases unmatched. This CDR3 is 16 amino acids long. As DNA, the CDR3 is TGTGCCAGCTCACGTACAGGGGGCGGTTTAAATTCACCCCTCCACTTT. Its translation: CASSRTGGGLNSPLHF.

The chain couples TRBV2 to TRBJ2-7, with D maybe TRBD2 (5 bases). This CDR3 is built from 13 residues. Germline V gene sequence: CDR1 SNHLY, CDR2 FYNNEI. V lost 6 bases and J 0 bases, leaving 9 bases between the germline ends. CDR3 residues: CASRPGISYEQYF. For the CDR3, the DNA is TGTGCCAGCAGGCCGGGGATCTCCTACGAGCAGTACTTC.

J is TRBJ2-2 and V is TRBV15; 10 bases are a match to TRBD1. CDR3 length equals 20 residues. Trimming cost V 3 bases and J 4 bases; bases outside gene matches: 17. Per the germline V gene, CDR1 is LNHNV and CDR2 is YYDKDF (reference sequence). The CDR3 loop is CATSSGQRPIGTGVTGELFF. Here the CDR3 DNA reads TGTGCCACCAGCAGTGGCCAGCGTCCGATCGGGACAGGGGTCACCGGGGAGCTGTTTTTT.

The chain has TRBV27 and TRBJ2-5; TRBD1 matches at 7 bases. V shed 4 bases, J shed 5 bases, and the junction held 10 bases outside the gene matches. There are 15 residues in the CDR3. CDR1 is MNHEY and CDR2 is SMNVEV in the germline V gene (reference sequence). The CDR3 bases are TGTGCCAGCAGTTCAGGGGGTCGGTGGAGGGAGACCCAGTACTTC. Protein: CASSSGGRWRETQYF.

J is TRBJ2-1 and V is TRBV6-5; TRBD2 matches at 12 bases. The CDR3 covers 15 residues. CDR1 is MNHEY and CDR2 is SVGAGI in the germline V gene. With 2 bases clipped from V and 9 bases from J, the junction kept 5 bases outside the gene matches. CDR3 nucleotide sequence: TGTGCCAGCAGTTACCCACTAGCGGGAGGCAGTGAGCAGTTCTTC. Its protein product is CASSYPLAGGSEQFF.

The genes are TRBV5-1 and TRBJ1-1, with 7 bases lining up with TRBD1. The CDR3 spans 17 residues. The V and J ends lost 5 bases and 0 bases, in that order; junction bases with no gene match: 13. CDR1 and CDR2 from the germline V gene are SGHRS and YFSETQ. The CDR3 loop is CASRAGGTVIMNTEAFF. The CDR3, as DNA: TGCGCCAGCAGAGCGGGTGGGACAGTTATTATGAACACTGAAGCTTTCTTT.

This chain links TRBV7-2 with TRBJ2-1, with D possibly TRBD1 on 6 matching bases. The ends were cut back, 7 bases at V and 8 bases at J, with 18 bases in the middle. The germline gives CDR1 SGHTA, CDR2 FQGNSA. The CDR3 is 14 amino acids. CDR3 nucleotides: TGTGCCAGCACCCCCGGGACAACTGGGGATGAGCAGTTCTTC. As protein: CASTPGTTGDEQFF.

J is TRBJ1-1 and V is TRBV7-2; 7 bases map to TRBD1. CDR3 length: 14 amino acids. After removal of 5 bases from V and 3 bases from J, the junction contained 6 bases not matched to a gene. Germline V gene lookup returns CDR1 SGHTA and CDR2 FQGNSA. The chain's CDR3 is CASSISTGHTEAFF. CDR3 sequence (DNA): TGTGCCAGCAGCATTTCGACAGGGCACACTGAAGCTTTCTTT. Full variable domain (outside the CDR3, taken from reference TRBV7-2 and TRBJ1-1): GAGVSQSPSNKVTEKGKDVELRCDPISGHTALYWYRQSLGQGLEFLIYFQGNSAPDKSGLPSDRFSAERTGGSVSTLTIQRTQQEDSAVYLCASSISTGHTEAFFGQGTRLTVV.

The rearrangement uses TRBV5-1 and TRBJ1-1; TRBD1 matches at 9 bases. The CDR3 runs 13 residues. The V gene end was trimmed by 6 bases and the J gene end by 5 bases; junction bases not matched to a gene: 5. Germline V CDR1 and CDR2: SGHRS, YFSETQ. In nucleotides, the CDR3 is TGCGCCAGCACCAGGGACAGGGAGACTGAAGCTTTCTTT. Its translation is CASTRDRETEAFF.

CDR3 sequence: CASSAQRAGGTDTQYF. As DNA, the CDR3 is TGTGCCAGTAGTGCCCAGCGGGCGGGGGGCACAGATACGCAGTATTTT. The V gene is TRBV19, the J gene TRBJ2-3; the match to TRBD2 covers 7 bases. In germline, CDR1 is LNHDA, CDR2 SQIVND (reference sequence). The trim removed 5 bases at V and 1 base at J, leaving 9 bases unmatched. CDR3 length: 16 residues.

The chain couples TRBV10-2 to TRBJ1-3, with a tentative D call TRBD1 (5 bases). CDR1 WSHSY and CDR2 SAAADI come from the germline V gene. V was cut by 6 bases and J by 4 bases, with 13 bases left in between. CDR3 length equals 14 residues. As DNA, the CDR3 is TGCGCCAGCAGCCTCTCAGGGTGGGGAAACACCATATATTTT. Translation: CASSLSGWGNTIYF.

V gene TRBV19 combines with J gene TRBJ1-6, with 10 bases aligning to TRBD1. In germline, CDR1 is LNHDA, CDR2 SQIVND (reference sequence). V lost 7 bases and J lost 5; bases outside the gene matches: 8. This CDR3 region has 16 residues. This chain's CDR3 is CASTERTGGHNSPLHF. The CDR3 DNA is TGTGCCAGTACCGAGCGGACAGGGGGACATAATTCACCCCTCCACTTT. The variable domain in full, with the rest retrieved from reference TRBV19 and TRBJ1-6, is DGGITQSPKYLFRKEGQNVTLSCEQNLNHDAMYWYRQDPGQGLRLIYYSQIVNDFQKGDIAEGYSVSREKKESFPLTVTSAQKNPTAFYLCASTERTGGHNSPLHFGNGTRLTVT.

About this clone: The germline gene is not matched at one end of the junction; a read error may be the cause. The chain joins TRBV5-8 to TRBJ2-6; no firm D call. The CDR3 sequence is 16 residues long. CDR1 and CDR2 from the germline V gene are SGHTS and YDEGEE. CDR3 DNA: TGTGCCAGCAGCTTGGATGGAGCGTCTGGTGCCAACGTCCTGACTTTC. It yields the protein CASSLDGASGANVLTF.

This chain joins TRBV4-1 and TRBJ2-3; perhaps TRBD2 as D (5 bases). V shed 2 bases and J shed 15 bases, with 15 bases lying between them. Germline values: CDR1 MGHRA, CDR2 YSYEKL. This CDR3 region has 12 residues. The CDR3 here is CASSQRGGREYF. The CDR3 DNA is TGCGCCAGCAGCCAAAGAGGAGGTAGAGAATATTTT.